This T cell receptor beta chain was captured in a study of cytomegalovirus exposure and HLA in healthy donors. Germline V gives CDR1 MDHEN, CDR2 SYDVKM. This CDR3 spans 11 amino acids. Trimming left V 5 bases short and J 4 bases short, with 3 bases between. Overall study findings and caveats: Whilst most TCR sequences proved rare, a subset of public TCRs occurred across many donors. Sequencing had likely introduced a cluster of highly shared sequence variants as an artifact. A prior analysis recorded that most TCR beta V segments were productive about 87% or about 30% of the time. Certain indistinguishable V segments, among them TRBV6-2 and TRBV6-3, were excluded.

60 Vbeta and 13 Jbeta primers were used in PCR. The protocol was immunoSEQ multiplex PCR, while the TCRdb copy is restricted to in-frame clones and leaves out a portion. The sample has 95,000 to 150,000 clones, approximately 80% seen once. A word on this clone: Its specificity is unknown.

The TCR was taken from a man aged 30 to 45 in good health and CMV-seropositive. This rearrangement joins TRBV28 to TRBJ2-1; D call uncertain. Sequenced: PBMCs. The CDR3 sequence is CASSPYNEQFF. As DNA, the CDR3 is TGTGCCAGCAGTCCTTACAATGAGCAGTTCTTC.